One T cell receptor beta chain is described in this entry. The antigen remains undetermined. Making the TCR beta libraries involved quantitative 5'-RACE with molecular barcodes. TCRdb used MiXCR to reprocess the 5' RACE reads, holding one entry per CDR3 protein. The table lists 450,000 to 550,000 distinct CDR3 sequences, over 4% of them singletons. The V and J ends lost 5 bases and 2 bases respectively, with 13 bases between them. Germline lookup yields CDR1 SGHTA and CDR2 FQGNSA. The CDR3 has 15 residues. This specimen comes from a study of CD8 T cells in ankylosing spondylitis. Study-level points and caveats: Disease-linked clones proved CD8+ and comparatively uncommon in peripheral blood. About 8 highly homologous variants made up a TCR beta motif, and this motif appeared characteristic of ankylosing spondylitis blood. According to the report, clones linked to the disease were significantly enriched in matched synovial fluid samples taken from ankylosing spondylitis patients. Certain motif variants had earlier appeared in reactive arthritis synovial fluid and blood.

The sequenced sample was blood, either unsorted or a sorted T cell fraction (not recorded which). The gene calls are TRBV7-2 and TRBJ2-1, with TRBD2 as a possible D gene (5 bases). The source of this sequence is a male donor with ankylosing spondylitis. In nucleotides, the CDR3 is TGTGCCAGCAGCCCAACTAGATTCACCTACAATGAGCAGTTCTTC. Amino acids: CASSPTRFTYNEQFF. The variable domain in full, with the rest retrieved from reference TRBV7-2 and TRBJ2-1, is GAGVSQSPSNKVTEKGKDVELRCDPISGHTALYWYRQSLGQGLEFLIYFQGNSAPDKSGLPSDRFSAERTGGSVSTLTIQRTQQEDSAVYLCASSPTRFTYNEQFFGPGTRLTVL.